Presented here are 29 T cell receptor beta chains from one specimen sequenced in a study of graft-versus-host responses after intestinal transplantation. No antigen has been identified for these receptors. Profiled with immunoSEQ multiplex PCR; TCRdb holds only in-frame clones, not every one. This table has about 92,000 clones, over 80% appearing once. The sample was unstimulated CD8+ T cells sorted from spleen or lymph node cells, taken before intestinal transplant. All receptors come from a human donor who received an intestinal transplant.

The gene calls are TRBV9 and TRBJ1-2; tentatively, D is TRBD1 (6 bases). Between the trimmed V and J ends, which lost 1 base and 4 bases, there was a span of 20 bases. From germline, CDR1 is SGDLS and CDR2 YYNGEE. The CDR3 consists of 17 residues. The CDR3 bases are TGTGCCAGCAGCGTATCCGGAGGGGGACCGCTCTTCTATGGCTACACCTTC. This translates into CASSVSGGGPLFYGYTF. The whole variable domain, remainder taken from reference TRBV9 and TRBJ1-2, is DSGVTQTPKHLITATGQRVTLRCSPRSGDLSVYWYQQSLDQGLQFLIQYYNGEERAKGNILERFSAQQFPDLHSELNLSSLELGDSALYFCASSVSGGGPLFYGYTFGSGTRLTVV.

The chain is built from TRBV13 and TRBJ2-6, with TRBD2 matching 11 bases. The CDR3 is made up of 18 amino acids. The germline CDR1 and CDR2 sequences are PRHDT and FYEKMQ (reference sequence). Trimming cost V 5 bases and J 0 bases; bases outside gene matches: 6. CDR3 protein: CASSTIAGGHSGANVLTF. The CDR3 nucleotides read TGTGCCAGCAGCACTATAGCGGGGGGGCACTCTGGGGCCAACGTCCTGACTTTC.

The chain recombines TRBV27 with TRBJ2-7, with 10 nucleotides matching TRBD2. V was clipped by 7 bases and J by 4 bases; unmatched bases: 7. The germline CDR1 and CDR2 sequences are MNHEY and SMNVEV (reference sequence). The CDR3 is made up of 14 amino acids. CDR3 amino acids: CASNPSGRGYEQYF. In DNA, the CDR3 is TGTGCCAGCAACCCTAGCGGGAGAGGGTACGAGCAGTACTTC.

This clone was seen a few times. One base away lies a much larger clone, so this may be a sequencing read error. At the DNA level, this CDR3 is encoded by other sequences in the same sample as well. The chain joins TRBV6-5 to TRBJ1-6; TRBD1 matches at 7 bases. With V trimmed by 5 bases and J by 5 bases, 0 bases remained unmatched. Germline V gene data show CDR1 as MNHEY and CDR2 as SVGAGI. The CDR3 sequence is 13 residues long. The CDR3 sequence is CASSDRDNSPLHF. The CDR3 region has the DNA TGTGCCAGCAGTGACAGGGATAATTCACCCCTCCACTTT.

The count of this clone is one. This chain connects TRBV11-2 to TRBJ2-3; 10 bases line up with TRBD2. Germline CDR1 is SGHAT and CDR2 is FQNNGV. The CDR3 contains 15 residues. J lost 1 base, V lost 3 bases, and 1 base had no gene match. The CDR3, as DNA: TGTGCCAGCAGCTTCAGCGGGGGGGGCACAGATACGCAGTATTTT. It codes for CASSFSGGGTDTQYF.

The chain joins TRBV6-5 to TRBJ1-2, with 7 bases identical to TRBD1. The CDR3 has 12 amino acids. CDR1 and CDR2 from the germline V gene are MNHEY and SVGAGI. V trimming: 6 bases; J trimming: 6 bases; junction bases outside the gene matches: 4. The CDR3 bases are TGTGCCAGCAGATTAGGGGGCGATGGCTACACCTTC. This encodes CASRLGGDGYTF.

This clone was seen a single time. This chain links TRBV6-6 with TRBJ2-7; 9 nucleotides agree with TRBD1. Germline-derived CDR1 and CDR2 are MNHNY and SVGAGI (reference sequence). CDR3 size: 15 residues. V lost 2 bases to trimming and J lost 1 base; unmatched junction nucleotides: 3. CDR3 coding DNA: TGTGCCAGCAGTTACCTGACAGGGGGATCCTACGAGCAGTACTTC. Protein sequence: CASSYLTGGSYEQYF.

V usage is TRBV5-4 and J usage is TRBJ2-7; 7 nucleotides match TRBD1. V was pared by 2 bases and J by 0 bases, with 2 bases of the junction left unmatched. Per the germline V gene, CDR1 is SGHNT and CDR2 is YYREEE (reference sequence). The length of the CDR3 is 14 residues. The CDR3: CASSLRDSSYEQYF. DNA of the CDR3: TGTGCCAGCAGCTTAAGGGACAGCTCCTACGAGCAGTACTTC.

This chain uses TRBV27 with TRBJ2-7, with D unclear. The CDR3 length is 11 residues. V gave up 6 bases and J gave up 7 bases, with 10 bases separating them. Germline CDR1 and CDR2: MNHEY and SMNVEV (reference sequence). CDR3 sequence (DNA): TGTGCCAGCAGCTTACTCGGGGAGCAGTACTTC. This sequence encodes CASSLLGEQYF.

The V and J genes are TRBV9 and TRBJ1-1; D is undetermined. In germline, CDR1 is SGDLS, CDR2 YYNGEE. V lost 4 bases, J lost 1 base, and 8 bases lay in between. The CDR3 consists of 13 residues. The DNA for the CDR3 is TGTGCCAGCAGCTCCACGACGAACACTGAAGCTTTCTTT. Translating gives CASSSTTNTEAFF.

The gene calls are TRBV11-2 and TRBJ2-7; 9 nucleotides agree with TRBD1. The CDR3 is 14 amino acids. Trimming cost V 3 bases and J 4 bases; bases outside gene matches: 4. Per germline, CDR1 SGHAT and CDR2 FQNNGV. CDR3 residues: CASSFGTGQYEQYF. CDR3 DNA: TGTGCCAGCAGCTTCGGGACAGGGCAGTACGAGCAGTACTTC.

This clone was recorded once. The chain joins TRBV13 to TRBJ2-7; no firm D call. V lost 2 bases, J lost 3 bases, and 5 bases lay in between. Per germline, CDR1 PRHDT and CDR2 FYEKMQ (reference sequence). There are 12 residues in the CDR3. CDR3 sequence: CASSLLGYEQYF. CDR3 coding DNA: TGTGCCAGCAGCTTATTAGGCTACGAGCAGTACTTC.

V gene TRBV5-6 combines with J gene TRBJ2-2, with D possibly being TRBD1 or TRBD2 (6 bases each). Germline loops: CDR1 SGHDT, CDR2 YYEEEE. Trimming removed 1 base at V and 6 bases at J, with 13 bases between. CDR3 size: 15 residues. DNA of the CDR3: TGTGCCAGCAGCTTGTCGGTGGGGGGCTCCGGGGAGCTGTTTTTT. It yields the protein CASSLSVGGSGELFF.

V usage is TRBV27 and J usage is TRBJ2-2; no clear D gene. V lost 1 base, J lost 1 base, and 4 bases lay in between. The CDR3 is made up of 14 amino acids. Germline V gene data show CDR1 as MNHEY and CDR2 as SMNVEV (reference sequence). CDR3 sequence (DNA): TGTGCCAGCAGTTTATGGAGGAACACCGGGGAGCTGTTTTTT. Translated: CASSLWRNTGELFF.

J is TRBJ2-7 and V is TRBV28; 10 bases line up with TRBD2. The CDR3 consists of 20 residues. Per germline, CDR1 MDHEN and CDR2 SYDVKM. The V gene end was trimmed by 3 bases and the J gene end by 0 bases; junction bases not matched to a gene: 17. CDR3 nucleotides: TGTGCCAGCAGTTTGCCCCAGACGGGACTAGCGTCGGAGGTCTCCTACGAGCAGTACTTC. Translated: CASSLPQTGLASEVSYEQYF.

This clone was counted once. The rearrangement links TRBV28 to TRBJ1-2, with D unresolved. The germline V gene encodes CDR1 MDHEN and CDR2 SYDVKM. This CDR3 contains 12 residues. V was clipped by 4 bases and J by 3 bases, with 6 bases between them. The CDR3 region is CASSSWDYGYTF. The CDR3 DNA follows: TGTGCCAGCAGTTCTTGGGACTATGGCTACACCTTC.

The chain carries TRBV6-1 and TRBJ2-5, with 9 bases identical to TRBD1. Germline V gene lookup returns CDR1 MNHNS and CDR2 SASEGT. The ends lost 6 bases at V and 4 bases at J; junction bases unmatched: 6. This CDR3 spans 14 amino acids. The CDR3 region has the DNA TGTGCCAGCAGCCACGGACAGGGGATAGAGACCCAGTACTTC. This codes for CASSHGQGIETQYF.

The chain combines TRBV19 with TRBJ1-5; no clear D. Trimming pared 2 bases from V and 2 bases from J, leaving 10 bases between. Per the germline V gene, CDR1 is LNHDA and CDR2 is SQIVND (reference sequence). The CDR3 consists of 15 residues. CDR3 loop: CASSIIHQGNQPQHF. CDR3 in DNA: TGTGCCAGTAGTATAATCCATCAGGGCAATCAGCCCCAGCATTTT.

This chain connects TRBV2 to TRBJ2-1; TRBD1 matches 9 bases. J gave up 4 bases and V 4 bases, and 5 bases lay outside the gene matches. The V gene's germline CDR1 is SNHLY and CDR2 FYNNEI. CDR3 length: 15 amino acids. CDR3 bases: TGTGCCAGCAGTGCCACAGGGGGCCCATACAATGAGCAGTTCTTC. Protein sequence: CASSATGGPYNEQFF.

V gene TRBV6-5 combines with J gene TRBJ2-1; D remains ambiguous. Germline-derived CDR1 and CDR2 are MNHEY and SVGAGI. The CDR3 consists of 15 residues. V dropped 0 bases and J dropped 5 bases, with 11 bases sitting between them. Here the CDR3 reads CASSYSSPYDNEQFF. Written as DNA, the CDR3 is TGTGCCAGCAGTTACTCGAGCCCTTATGACAATGAGCAGTTCTTC.

The V gene is TRBV30, the J gene TRBJ2-1; TRBD2 aligns across 8 bases. This CDR3 contains 14 residues. The germline V gene encodes CDR1 GTSNPN and CDR2 SVGIG (reference sequence). With 3 bases clipped from V and 2 bases from J, the junction kept 3 bases outside the gene matches. In nucleotides, the CDR3 is TGTGCCTGGAGCGGGACTAGGCCCTACAATGAGCAGTTCTTC. Protein: CAWSGTRPYNEQFF.

The chain uses TRBV28 and TRBJ2-5, with D unresolved. Trimming shortened V by 1 base and J by 0 bases, and 18 bases separated the two germline ends. Germline V CDR1 and CDR2: MDHEN, SYDVKM. The CDR3 has 18 amino acids. The DNA for the CDR3 is TGTGCCAGCAGTTTATTGCCGGAATCGGCATCCAACCAAGAGACCCAGTACTTC. As protein: CASSLLPESASNQETQYF.

The chain recombines TRBV6-4 with TRBJ2-1; D might be TRBD2 (5 bases). Trimming stripped 0 bases from V and 1 base from J, with 10 bases between. The CDR3 is made up of 16 amino acids. CDR1 MRHNA and CDR2 SNTAGT come from the germline V gene. The CDR3 bases are TGTGCCAGCAGTGACTCATTTAGGAGGTCCTACAATGAGCAGTTCTTC. Translating gives CASSDSFRRSYNEQFF.

The chain uses TRBV13 and TRBJ2-1, with 7 bases fitting TRBD2. J lost 6 bases, V lost 5 bases, and 7 bases had no gene match. Germline lookup yields CDR1 PRHDT and CDR2 FYEKMQ (reference sequence). CDR3 length: 14 residues. The CDR3 here is CASSRAGDRNEQFF. The DNA of the CDR3 is TGTGCCAGCAGCCGTGCGGGGGACCGCAATGAGCAGTTCTTC.

This chain connects TRBV4-1 to TRBJ2-2; D not resolved. The CDR3 runs 15 residues. CDR1 and CDR2 (germline): MGHRA, YSYEKL. V lost 2 bases to trimming and J lost 2 bases, with 9 bases between them. Here the CDR3 reads CASSQPISNTGELFF. The CDR3 DNA is TGCGCCAGCAGCCAACCTATATCCAACACCGGGGAGCTGTTTTTT.

V is TRBV15 and J is TRBJ2-1; D might be TRBD1 (6 bases). Trimming removed 8 bases at V and 4 bases at J, with 12 bases between. This CDR3 contains 13 residues. Germline CDR1 is LNHNV and CDR2 is YYDKDF (reference sequence). CDR3 DNA: TGTGCCACCCGCAATCAGGGGTACAATGAGCAGTTCTTC. Translation: CATRNQGYNEQFF.

About this clone: Other DNA sequences of this sample code for an identical CDR3. The chain joins TRBV27 to TRBJ2-1; D is undetermined. The ends were cut back, 6 bases at V and 1 base at J, with 22 bases in the middle. Germline values: CDR1 MNHEY, CDR2 SMNVEV (reference sequence). The CDR3 runs 18 residues. CDR3 protein: CASSLARTNYLSYNEQFF. The CDR3 DNA reads TGTGCCAGCAGCTTAGCACGCACCAACTACCTGTCCTACAATGAGCAGTTCTTC.

The chain uses TRBV9 and TRBJ2-1; 10 bases are a match to TRBD2. Germline loops: CDR1 SGDLS, CDR2 YYNGEE. The CDR3 is made up of 15 amino acids. Trimming took 5 bases from V and 5 from J; bases not matched to a gene: 7. The CDR3 coding sequence is TGTGCCAGCAGTTCCGGGACTAGCGAGAACAATGAGCAGTTCTTC. This translates into CASSSGTSENNEQFF. The complete variable domain, with remaining parts taken from reference TRBV9 and TRBJ2-1, reads DSGVTQTPKHLITATGQRVTLRCSPRSGDLSVYWYQQSLDQGLQFLIQYYNGEERAKGNILERFSAQQFPDLHSELNLSSLELGDSALYFCASSSGTSENNEQFFGPGTRLTVL.

The chain has TRBV2 and TRBJ2-5, with D possibly matching TRBD1 (5 bases). This CDR3 region has 14 residues. V lost 7 bases, J lost 2 bases, and 14 bases lay in between. CDR1 and CDR2 from the germline V gene are SNHLY and FYNNEI. The CDR3 is CASTLSGWQETQYF. CDR3 bases: TGTGCCAGCACTCTGTCAGGGTGGCAAGAGACCCAGTACTTC. Full variable domain (remainder filled in from reference TRBV2 and TRBJ2-5): EPEVTQTPSHQVTQMGQEVILRCVPISNHLYFYWYRQILGQKVEFLVSFYNNEISEKSEIFDDQFSVERPDGSNFTLKIRSTKLEDSAMYFCASTLSGWQETQYFGPGTRLLVL.